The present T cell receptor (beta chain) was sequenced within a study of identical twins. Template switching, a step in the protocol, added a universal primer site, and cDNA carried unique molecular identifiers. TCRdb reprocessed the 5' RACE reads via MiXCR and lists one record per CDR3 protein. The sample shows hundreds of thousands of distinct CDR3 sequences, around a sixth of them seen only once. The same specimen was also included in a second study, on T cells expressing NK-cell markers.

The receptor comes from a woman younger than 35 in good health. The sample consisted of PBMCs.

In DNA form, the CDR3 reads TGCAGTGTTCATGGGGTTAGCACAGATACGCAGTATTTT. Residues: CSVHGVSTDTQYF. This chain uses TRBV20-1 with TRBJ2-3; no definite D call. V lost 7 bases, J lost 0 bases, and 11 bases lay in between. The CDR3 consists of 13 residues. The germline gives CDR1 DFQATT, CDR2 SNEGSKA (reference sequence).